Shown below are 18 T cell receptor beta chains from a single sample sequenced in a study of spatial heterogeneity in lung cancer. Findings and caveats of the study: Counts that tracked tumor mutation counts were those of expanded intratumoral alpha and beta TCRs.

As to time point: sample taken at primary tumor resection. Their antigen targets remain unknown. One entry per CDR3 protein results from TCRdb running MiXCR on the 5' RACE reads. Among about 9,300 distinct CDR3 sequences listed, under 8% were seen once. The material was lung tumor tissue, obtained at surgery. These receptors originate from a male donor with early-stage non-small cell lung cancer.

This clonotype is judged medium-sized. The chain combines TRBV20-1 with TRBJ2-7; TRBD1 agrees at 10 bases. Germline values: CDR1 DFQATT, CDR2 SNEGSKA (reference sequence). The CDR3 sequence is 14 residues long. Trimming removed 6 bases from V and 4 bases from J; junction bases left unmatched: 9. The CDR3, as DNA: TGCAGTGCGAGGGCCGGGACAGGGGAATACGAGCAGTACTTC. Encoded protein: CSARAGTGEYEQYF.

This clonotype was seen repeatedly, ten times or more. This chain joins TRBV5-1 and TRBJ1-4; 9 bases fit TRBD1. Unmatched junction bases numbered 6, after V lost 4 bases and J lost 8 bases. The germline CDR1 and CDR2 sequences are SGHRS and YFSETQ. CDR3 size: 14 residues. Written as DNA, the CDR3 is TGCGCCAGCAGCCCGGGACAGGGCAGGGAAAAACTGTTTTTT. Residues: CASSPGQGREKLFF.

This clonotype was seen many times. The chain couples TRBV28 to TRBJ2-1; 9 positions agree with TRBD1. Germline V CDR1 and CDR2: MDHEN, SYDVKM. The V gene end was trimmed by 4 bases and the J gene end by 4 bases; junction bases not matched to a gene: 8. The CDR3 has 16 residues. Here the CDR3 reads CASSSRWGQGYNEQFF. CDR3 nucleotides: TGTGCCAGCAGTTCCCGGTGGGGACAGGGATACAATGAGCAGTTCTTC.

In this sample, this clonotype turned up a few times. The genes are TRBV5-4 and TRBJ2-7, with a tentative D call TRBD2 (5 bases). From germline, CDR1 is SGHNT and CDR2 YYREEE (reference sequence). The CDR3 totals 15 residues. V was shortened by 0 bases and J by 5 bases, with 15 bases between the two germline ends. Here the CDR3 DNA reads TGTGCCAGCAGCTTGGATATGGGGAGTAGCAACGAGCAGTACTTC. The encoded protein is CASSLDMGSSNEQYF.

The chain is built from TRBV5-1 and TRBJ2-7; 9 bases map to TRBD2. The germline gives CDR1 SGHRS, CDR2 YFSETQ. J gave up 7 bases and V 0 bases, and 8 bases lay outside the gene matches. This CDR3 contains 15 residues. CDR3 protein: CASSLAQRGAREQYF. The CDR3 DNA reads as TGCGCCAGCAGCTTGGCTCAGCGGGGGGCCCGGGAGCAGTACTTC.

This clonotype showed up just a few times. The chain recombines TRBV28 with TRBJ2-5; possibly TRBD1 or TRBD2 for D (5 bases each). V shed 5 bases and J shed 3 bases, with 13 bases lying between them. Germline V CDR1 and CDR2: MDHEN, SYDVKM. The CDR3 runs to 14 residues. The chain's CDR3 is CASSRMGEEETQYF. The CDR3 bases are TGTGCCAGCAGTAGAATGGGGGAAGAAGAGACCCAGTACTTC.

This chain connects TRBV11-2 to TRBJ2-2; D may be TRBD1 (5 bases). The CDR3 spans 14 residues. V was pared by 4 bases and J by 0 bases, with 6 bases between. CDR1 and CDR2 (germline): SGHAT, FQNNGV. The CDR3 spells CASSWTTNTGELFF. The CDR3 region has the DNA TGTGCCAGCAGCTGGACAACGAACACCGGGGAGCTGTTTTTT.

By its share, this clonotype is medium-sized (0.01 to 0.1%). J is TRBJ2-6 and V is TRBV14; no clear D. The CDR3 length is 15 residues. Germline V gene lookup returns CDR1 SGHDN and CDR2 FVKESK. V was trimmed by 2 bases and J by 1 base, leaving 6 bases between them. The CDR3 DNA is TGTGCCAGCAGCCAACCTTATTCTGGGGCCAACGTCCTGACTTTC. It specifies CASSQPYSGANVLTF.

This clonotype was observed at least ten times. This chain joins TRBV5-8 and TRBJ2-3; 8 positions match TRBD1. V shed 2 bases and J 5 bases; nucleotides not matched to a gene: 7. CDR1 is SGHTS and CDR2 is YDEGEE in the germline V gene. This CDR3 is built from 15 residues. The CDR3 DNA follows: TGTGCCAGCAGCTTTCGCAGGGGGCGCGGAGATACGCAGTATTTT. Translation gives CASSFRRGRGDTQYF.

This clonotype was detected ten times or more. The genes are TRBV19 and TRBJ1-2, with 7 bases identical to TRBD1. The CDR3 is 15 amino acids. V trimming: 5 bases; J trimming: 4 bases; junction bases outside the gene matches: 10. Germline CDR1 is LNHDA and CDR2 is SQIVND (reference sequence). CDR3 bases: TGTGCCAGTAGTCCCGGGACAGCTGCCTCCTATGGCTACACCTTC. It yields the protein CASSPGTAASYGYTF. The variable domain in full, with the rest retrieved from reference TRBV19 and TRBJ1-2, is DGGITQSPKYLFRKEGQNVTLSCEQNLNHDAMYWYRQDPGQGLRLIYYSQIVNDFQKGDIAEGYSVSREKKESFPLTVTSAQKNPTAFYLCASSPGTAASYGYTFGSGTRLTVV.

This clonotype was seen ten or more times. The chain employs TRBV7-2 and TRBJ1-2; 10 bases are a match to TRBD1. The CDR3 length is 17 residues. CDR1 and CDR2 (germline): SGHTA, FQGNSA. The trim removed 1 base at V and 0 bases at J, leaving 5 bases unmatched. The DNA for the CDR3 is TGTGCCAGCAGCTTAGGTAGACAGGGGGCGTCTAACTATGGCTACACCTTC. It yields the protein CASSLGRQGASNYGYTF.

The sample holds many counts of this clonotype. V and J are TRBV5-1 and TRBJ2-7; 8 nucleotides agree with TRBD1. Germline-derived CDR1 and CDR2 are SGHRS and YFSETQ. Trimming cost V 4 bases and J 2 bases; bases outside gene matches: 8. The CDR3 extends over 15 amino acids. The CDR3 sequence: CASSTSGQETYEQYF. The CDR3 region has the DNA TGCGCCAGCAGCACTTCGGGACAGGAGACCTACGAGCAGTACTTC.

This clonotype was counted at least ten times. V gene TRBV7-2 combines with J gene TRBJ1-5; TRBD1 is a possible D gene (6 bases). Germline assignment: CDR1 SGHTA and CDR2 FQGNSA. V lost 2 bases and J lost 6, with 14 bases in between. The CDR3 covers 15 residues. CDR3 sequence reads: CASSLSRDTSQPQHF. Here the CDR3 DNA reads TGTGCCAGCAGCTTAAGCAGGGACACTAGTCAGCCCCAGCATTTT.

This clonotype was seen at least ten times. The CDR3 DNA reads TGTGCCAGCAGTCGTCAGGGGGCCCACCCGGATGAAAAACTGTTTTTT. Translated: CASSRQGAHPDEKLFF. The rearrangement uses TRBV28 and TRBJ1-4; TRBD1 matches at 8 bases. The CDR3 is 16 residues long. The germline CDR1 and CDR2 sequences are MDHEN and SYDVKM. Trimming removed 5 bases from V and 6 bases from J; junction bases left unmatched: 11.

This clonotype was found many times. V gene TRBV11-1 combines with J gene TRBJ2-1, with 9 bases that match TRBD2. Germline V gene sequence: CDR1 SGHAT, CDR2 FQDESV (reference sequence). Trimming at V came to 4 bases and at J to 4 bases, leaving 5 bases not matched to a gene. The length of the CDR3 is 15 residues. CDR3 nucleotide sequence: TGTGCCAGCAGCTCAAGCGGGGGGCTTTACAATGAGCAGTTCTTC. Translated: CASSSSGGLYNEQFF.

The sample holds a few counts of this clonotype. CDR3 in amino acids: CASSSGGARGSYEQYF. The CDR3 DNA sequence: TGTGCCAGCAGTAGTGGGGGAGCCCGGGGGTCCTACGAGCAGTACTTC. The gene calls are TRBV12-3 or TRBV12-4 and TRBJ2-7; D is possibly TRBD2 (6 bases). The CDR3 covers 16 residues. V was clipped by 5 bases and J by 1 base, with 18 bases between them.

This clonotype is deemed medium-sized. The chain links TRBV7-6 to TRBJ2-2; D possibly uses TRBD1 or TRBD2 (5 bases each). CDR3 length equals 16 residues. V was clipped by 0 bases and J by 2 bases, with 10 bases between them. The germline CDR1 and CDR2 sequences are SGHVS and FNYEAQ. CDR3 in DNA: TGTGCCAGCAGCTTAGCCGGGACCGGTAACACCGGGGAGCTGTTTTTT. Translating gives CASSLAGTGNTGELFF.

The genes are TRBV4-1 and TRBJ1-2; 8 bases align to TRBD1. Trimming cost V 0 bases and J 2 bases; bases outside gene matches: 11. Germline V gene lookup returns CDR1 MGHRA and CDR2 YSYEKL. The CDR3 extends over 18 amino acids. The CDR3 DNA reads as TGCGCCAGCAGCCAAGATCGAGGGGGACAGGCGAGGAACTATGGCTACACCTTC. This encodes CASSQDRGGQARNYGYTF.